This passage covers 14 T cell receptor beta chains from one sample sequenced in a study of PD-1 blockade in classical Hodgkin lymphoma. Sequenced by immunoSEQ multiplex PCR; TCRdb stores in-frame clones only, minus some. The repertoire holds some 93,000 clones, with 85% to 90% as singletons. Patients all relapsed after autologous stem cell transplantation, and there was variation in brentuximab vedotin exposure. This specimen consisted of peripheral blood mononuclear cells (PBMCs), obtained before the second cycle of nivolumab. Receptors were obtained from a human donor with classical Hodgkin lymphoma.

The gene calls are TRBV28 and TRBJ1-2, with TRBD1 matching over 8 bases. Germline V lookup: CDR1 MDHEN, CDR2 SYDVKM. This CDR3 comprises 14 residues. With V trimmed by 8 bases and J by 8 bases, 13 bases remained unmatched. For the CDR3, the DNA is TGTGCCAGCCTAGGACAGGGCCAATGGGAGGGCTACACCTTC. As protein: CASLGQGQWEGYTF.

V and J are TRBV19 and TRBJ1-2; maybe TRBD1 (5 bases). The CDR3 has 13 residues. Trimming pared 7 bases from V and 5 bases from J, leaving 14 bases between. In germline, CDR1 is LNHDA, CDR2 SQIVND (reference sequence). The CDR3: CASTSSGTYGYTF. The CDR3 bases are TGTGCCAGTACCTCTTCAGGGACTTATGGCTACACCTTC.

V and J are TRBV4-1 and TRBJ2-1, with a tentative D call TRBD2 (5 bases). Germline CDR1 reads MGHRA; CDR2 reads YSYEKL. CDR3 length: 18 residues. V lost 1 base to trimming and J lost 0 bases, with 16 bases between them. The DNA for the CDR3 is TGCGCCAGCAGCCAAGGATTTCTCAGCGGAGGCTCCTACAATGAGCAGTTCTTC. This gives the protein CASSQGFLSGGSYNEQFF.

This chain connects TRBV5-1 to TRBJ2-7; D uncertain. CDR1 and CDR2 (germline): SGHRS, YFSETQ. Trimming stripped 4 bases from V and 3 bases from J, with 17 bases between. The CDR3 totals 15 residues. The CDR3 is CASSVMDGTYYEQYF. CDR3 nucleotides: TGCGCCAGCAGCGTGATGGACGGAACTTACTACGAGCAGTACTTC.

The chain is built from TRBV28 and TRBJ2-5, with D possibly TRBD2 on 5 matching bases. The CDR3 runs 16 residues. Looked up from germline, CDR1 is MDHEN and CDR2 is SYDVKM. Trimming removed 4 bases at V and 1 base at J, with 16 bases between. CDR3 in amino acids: CASSSARDLGQETQYF. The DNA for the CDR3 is TGTGCCAGCAGTTCTGCGAGGGATTTAGGCCAAGAGACCCAGTACTTC.

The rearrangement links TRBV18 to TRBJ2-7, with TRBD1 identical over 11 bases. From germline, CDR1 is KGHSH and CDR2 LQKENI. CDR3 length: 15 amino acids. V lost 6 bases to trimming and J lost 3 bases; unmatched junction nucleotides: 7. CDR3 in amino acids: CASSPVGTGGYEQYF. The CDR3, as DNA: TGTGCCAGCTCGCCGGTGGGGACAGGGGGCTACGAGCAGTACTTC.

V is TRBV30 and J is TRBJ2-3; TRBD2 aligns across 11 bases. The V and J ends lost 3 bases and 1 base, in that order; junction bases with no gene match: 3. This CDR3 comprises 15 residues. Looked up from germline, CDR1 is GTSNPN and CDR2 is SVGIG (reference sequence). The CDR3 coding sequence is TGTGCCTGGAGGAAGACTAGCGGGGGCACAGATACGCAGTATTTT. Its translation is CAWRKTSGGTDTQYF.

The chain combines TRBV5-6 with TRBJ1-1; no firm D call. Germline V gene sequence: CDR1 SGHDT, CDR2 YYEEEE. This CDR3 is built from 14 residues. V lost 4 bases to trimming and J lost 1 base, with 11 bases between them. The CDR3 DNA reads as TGTGCCAGCAGCCGAGGGCTTACGAACACTGAAGCTTTCTTT. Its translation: CASSRGLTNTEAFF.

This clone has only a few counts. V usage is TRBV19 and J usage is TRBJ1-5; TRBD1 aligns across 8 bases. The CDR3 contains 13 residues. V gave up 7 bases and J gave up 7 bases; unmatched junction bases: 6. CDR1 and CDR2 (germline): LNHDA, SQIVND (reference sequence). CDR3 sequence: CASTGGARQPQHF. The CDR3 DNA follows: TGTGCCAGTACAGGGGGCGCGAGGCAGCCCCAGCATTTT.

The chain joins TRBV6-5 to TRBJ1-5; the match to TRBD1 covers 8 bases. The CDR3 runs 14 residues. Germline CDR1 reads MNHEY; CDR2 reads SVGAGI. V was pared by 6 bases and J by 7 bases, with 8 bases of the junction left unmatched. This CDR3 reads CASSPGQDRQPQHF. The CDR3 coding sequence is TGTGCCAGCAGCCCGGGACAGGATAGACAGCCCCAGCATTTT.

DNA of the CDR3: TGTGCCAGCACCCCAGGAGTGGCAGGACTCTACGAGCAGTACTTC. It codes for CASTPGVAGLYEQYF. The rearrangement links TRBV6-1 to TRBJ2-7, with TRBD2 as a possible D gene (5 bases). The CDR3 has 15 residues. CDR1 is MNHNS, CDR2 SASEGT, per germline. V shed 7 bases and J shed 3 bases, with 19 bases lying between them.

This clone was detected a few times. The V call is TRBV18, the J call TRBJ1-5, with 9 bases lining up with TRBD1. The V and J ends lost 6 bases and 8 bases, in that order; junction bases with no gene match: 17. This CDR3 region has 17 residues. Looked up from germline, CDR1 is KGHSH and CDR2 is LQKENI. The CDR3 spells CASSLTPPTGGYEPQHF. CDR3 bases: TGTGCCAGCTCCCTCACACCCCCGACAGGGGGGTATGAGCCCCAGCATTTT.

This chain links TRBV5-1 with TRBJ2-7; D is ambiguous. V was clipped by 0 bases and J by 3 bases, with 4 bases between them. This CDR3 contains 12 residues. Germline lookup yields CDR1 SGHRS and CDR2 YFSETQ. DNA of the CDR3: TGCGCCAGCAGCTTGGAGGGCTACGAGCAGTACTTC. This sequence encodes CASSLEGYEQYF.

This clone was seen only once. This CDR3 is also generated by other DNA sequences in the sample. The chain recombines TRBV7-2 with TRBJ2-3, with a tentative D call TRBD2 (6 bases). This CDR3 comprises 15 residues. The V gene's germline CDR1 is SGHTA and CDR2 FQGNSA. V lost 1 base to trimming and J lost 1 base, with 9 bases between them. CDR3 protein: CASSLVGGGTDTQYF. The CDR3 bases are TGTGCCAGCAGCTTAGTGGGAGGCGGCACAGATACGCAGTATTTT.